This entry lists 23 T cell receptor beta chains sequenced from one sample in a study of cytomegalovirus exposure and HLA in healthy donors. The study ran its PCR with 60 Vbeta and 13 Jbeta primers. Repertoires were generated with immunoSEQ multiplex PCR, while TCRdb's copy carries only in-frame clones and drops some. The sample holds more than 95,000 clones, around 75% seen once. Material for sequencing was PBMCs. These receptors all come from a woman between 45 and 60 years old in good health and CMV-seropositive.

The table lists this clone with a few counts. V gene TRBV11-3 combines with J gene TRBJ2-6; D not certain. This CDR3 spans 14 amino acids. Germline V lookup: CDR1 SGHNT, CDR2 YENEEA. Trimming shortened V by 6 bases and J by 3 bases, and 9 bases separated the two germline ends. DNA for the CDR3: TGTGCCAGCAGTTACGGGTTTGGGGCCAACGTCCTGACTTTC. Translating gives CASSYGFGANVLTF.

The CDR3 DNA follows: TGCAGCGTTACTCTCTCGGGGGGGGGCGGCACCGGGGAGCTGTTTTTT. It yields the protein CSVTLSGGGGTGELFF. The chain carries TRBV29-1 and TRBJ2-2; 8 nucleotides agree with TRBD2. The CDR3 has 16 residues. Per germline, CDR1 SQVTM and CDR2 ANQGSEA. Losses at the gene ends were 5 bases for V and 4 bases for J; bases not matched to a gene: 12.

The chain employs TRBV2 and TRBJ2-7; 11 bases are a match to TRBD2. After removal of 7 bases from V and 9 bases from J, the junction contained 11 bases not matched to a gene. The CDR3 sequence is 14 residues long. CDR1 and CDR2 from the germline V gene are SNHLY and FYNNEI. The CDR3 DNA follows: TGTGCCAGCATGGCGACTAGCGGGACCCCTGGGCAGTACTTC. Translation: CASMATSGTPGQYF. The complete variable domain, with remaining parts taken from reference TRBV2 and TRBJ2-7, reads EPEVTQTPSHQVTQMGQEVILRCVPISNHLYFYWYRQILGQKVEFLVSFYNNEISEKSEIFDDQFSVERPDGSNFTLKIRSTKLEDSAMYFCASMATSGTPGQYFGPGTRLTVT.

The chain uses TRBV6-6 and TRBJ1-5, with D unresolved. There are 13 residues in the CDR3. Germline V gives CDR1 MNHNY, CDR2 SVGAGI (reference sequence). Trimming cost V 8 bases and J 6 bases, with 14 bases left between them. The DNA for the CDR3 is TGTGCCAGCGCGGGCGGGTTCGGTCAGCCCCAGCATTTT. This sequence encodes CASAGGFGQPQHF.

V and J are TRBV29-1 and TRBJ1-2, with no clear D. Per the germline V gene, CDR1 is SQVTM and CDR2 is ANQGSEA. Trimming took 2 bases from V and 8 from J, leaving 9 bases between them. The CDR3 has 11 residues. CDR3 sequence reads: CSVEWPGGYTF. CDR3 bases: TGCAGCGTTGAATGGCCGGGGGGCTACACCTTC.

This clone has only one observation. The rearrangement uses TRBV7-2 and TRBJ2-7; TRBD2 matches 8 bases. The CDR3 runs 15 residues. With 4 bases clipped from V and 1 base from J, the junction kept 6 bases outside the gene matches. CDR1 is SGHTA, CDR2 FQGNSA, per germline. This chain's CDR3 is CASSSSSGRSYEQYF. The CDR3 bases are TGTGCCAGCAGCTCCTCTAGCGGGCGGTCCTACGAGCAGTACTTC. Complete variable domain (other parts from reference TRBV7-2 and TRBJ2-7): GAGVSQSPSNKVTEKGKDVELRCDPISGHTALYWYRQSLGQGLEFLIYFQGNSAPDKSGLPSDRFSAERTGGSVSTLTIQRTQQEDSAVYLCASSSSSGRSYEQYFGPGTRLTVT.

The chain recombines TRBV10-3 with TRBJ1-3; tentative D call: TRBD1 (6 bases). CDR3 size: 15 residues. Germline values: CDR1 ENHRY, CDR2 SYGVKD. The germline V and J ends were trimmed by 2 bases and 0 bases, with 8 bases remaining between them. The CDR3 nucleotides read TGTGCCATCAGTGAGGGGACACGCTCTGGAAACACCATATATTTT. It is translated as CAISEGTRSGNTIYF.

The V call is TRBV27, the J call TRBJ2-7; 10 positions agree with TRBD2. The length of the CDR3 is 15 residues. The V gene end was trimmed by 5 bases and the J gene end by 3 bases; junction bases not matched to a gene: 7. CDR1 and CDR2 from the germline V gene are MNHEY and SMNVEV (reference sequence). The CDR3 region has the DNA TGTGCCAGCAGTCCCCTAGCGGGGGCCTACTACGAGCAGTACTTC. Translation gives CASSPLAGAYYEQYF.

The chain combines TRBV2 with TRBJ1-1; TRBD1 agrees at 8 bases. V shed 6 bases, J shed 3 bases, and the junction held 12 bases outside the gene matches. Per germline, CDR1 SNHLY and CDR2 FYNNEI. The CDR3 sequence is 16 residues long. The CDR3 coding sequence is TGTGCCAGCAGGGGGCCCCCAGGGGGCGGTTACACTGAAGCTTTCTTT. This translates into CASRGPPGGGYTEAFF.

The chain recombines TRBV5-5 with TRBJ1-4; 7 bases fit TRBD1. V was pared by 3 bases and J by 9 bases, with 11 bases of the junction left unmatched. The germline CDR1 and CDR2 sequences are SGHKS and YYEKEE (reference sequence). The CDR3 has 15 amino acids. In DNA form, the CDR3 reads TGTGCCAGCAGCTGGGGACAGTCCCCCGGGAAAAAACTGTTTTTT. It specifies CASSWGQSPGKKLFF.

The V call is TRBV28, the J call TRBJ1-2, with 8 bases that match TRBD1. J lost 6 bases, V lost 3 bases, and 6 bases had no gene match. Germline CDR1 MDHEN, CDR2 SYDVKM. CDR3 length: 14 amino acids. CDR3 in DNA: TGTGCCAGCAGTTTGGACAGGGAAAAAGATGGCTACACCTTC. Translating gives CASSLDREKDGYTF.

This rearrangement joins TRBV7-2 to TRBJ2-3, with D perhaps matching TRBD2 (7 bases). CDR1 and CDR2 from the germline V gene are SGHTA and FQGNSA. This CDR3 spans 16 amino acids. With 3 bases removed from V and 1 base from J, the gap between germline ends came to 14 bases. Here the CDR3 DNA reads TGTGCCAGCAGCTTTGGCGGGGGCCATCGCACAGATACGCAGTATTTT. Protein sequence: CASSFGGGHRTDTQYF.

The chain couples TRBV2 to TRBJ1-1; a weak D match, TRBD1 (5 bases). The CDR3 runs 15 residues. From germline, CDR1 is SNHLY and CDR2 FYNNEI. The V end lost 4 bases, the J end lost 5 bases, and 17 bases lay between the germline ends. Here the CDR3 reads CASSGRDGALTEAFF. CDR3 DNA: TGTGCCAGCAGTGGGAGGGACGGTGCTCTGACTGAAGCTTTCTTT.

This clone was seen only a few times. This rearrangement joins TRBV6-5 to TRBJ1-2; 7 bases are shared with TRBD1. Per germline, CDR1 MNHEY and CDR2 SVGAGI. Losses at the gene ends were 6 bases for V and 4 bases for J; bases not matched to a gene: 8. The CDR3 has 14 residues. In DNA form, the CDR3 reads TGTGCCAGCAGAGTCAGGGGGTATAGCTATGGCTACACCTTC. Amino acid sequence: CASRVRGYSYGYTF.

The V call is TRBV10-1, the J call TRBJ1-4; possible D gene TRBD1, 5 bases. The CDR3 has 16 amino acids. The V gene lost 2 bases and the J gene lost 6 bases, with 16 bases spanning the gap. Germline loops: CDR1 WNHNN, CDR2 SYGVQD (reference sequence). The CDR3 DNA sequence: TGCGCCAGCAGTGAGCGCAGCCCGCTAGGGGATGAAAAACTGTTTTTT. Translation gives CASSERSPLGDEKLFF.

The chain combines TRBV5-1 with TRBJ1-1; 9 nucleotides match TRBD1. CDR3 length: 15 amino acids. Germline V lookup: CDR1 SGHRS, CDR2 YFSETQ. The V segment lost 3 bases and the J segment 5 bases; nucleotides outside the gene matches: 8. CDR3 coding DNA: TGCGCCAGCAGCTCCCAGGGACAGGGAAGTACTGAAGCTTTCTTT. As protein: CASSSQGQGSTEAFF. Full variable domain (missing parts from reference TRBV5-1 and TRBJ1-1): KAGVTQTPRYLIKTRGQQVTLSCSPISGHRSVSWYQQTPGQGLQFLFEYFSETQRNKGNFPGRFSGRQFSNSRSEMNVSTLELGDSALYLCASSSQGQGSTEAFFGQGTRLTVV.

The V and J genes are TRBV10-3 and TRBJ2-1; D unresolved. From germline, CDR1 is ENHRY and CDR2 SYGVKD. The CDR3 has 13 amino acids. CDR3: CAAGTVNYNEQFF. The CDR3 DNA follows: TGTGCGGCCGGTACAGTGAATTACAATGAGCAGTTCTTC.

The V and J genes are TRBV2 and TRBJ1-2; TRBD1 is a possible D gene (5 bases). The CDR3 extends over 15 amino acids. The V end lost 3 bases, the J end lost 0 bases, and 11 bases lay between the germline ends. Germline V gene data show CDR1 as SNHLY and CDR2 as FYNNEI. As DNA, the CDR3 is TGTGCCAGCAGTGATTGGGACTCTGCTAACTATGGCTACACCTTC. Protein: CASSDWDSANYGYTF.

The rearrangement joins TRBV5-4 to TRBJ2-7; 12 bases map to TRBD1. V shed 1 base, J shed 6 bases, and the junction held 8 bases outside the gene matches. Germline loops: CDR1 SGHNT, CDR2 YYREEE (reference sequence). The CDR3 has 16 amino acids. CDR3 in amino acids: CASSLPRGQGAFEQYF. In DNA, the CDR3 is TGTGCCAGCAGCTTGCCCAGGGGACAGGGGGCTTTCGAGCAGTACTTC.

The CDR3 loop is CASSEGTGTYEQYF. The CDR3 bases are TGTGCCAGCAGCGAAGGGACAGGGACCTACGAGCAGTACTTC. This sequence joins TRBV7-9 and TRBJ2-7, with 9 bases aligning to TRBD1. The CDR3 totals 14 residues. Trimming at V came to 5 bases and at J to 2 bases, leaving 4 bases not matched to a gene. Looked up from germline, CDR1 is SEHNR and CDR2 is FQNEAQ (reference sequence).

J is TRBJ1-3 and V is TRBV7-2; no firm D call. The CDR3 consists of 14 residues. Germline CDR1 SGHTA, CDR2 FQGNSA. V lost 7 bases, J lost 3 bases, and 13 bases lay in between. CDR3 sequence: CASTPTRGGNTIYF. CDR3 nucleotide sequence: TGTGCCAGCACCCCAACTCGGGGTGGAAACACCATATATTTT.

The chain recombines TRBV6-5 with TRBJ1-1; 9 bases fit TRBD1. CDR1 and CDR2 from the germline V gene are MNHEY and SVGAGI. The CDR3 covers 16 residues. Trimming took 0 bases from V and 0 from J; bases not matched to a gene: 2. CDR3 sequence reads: CASSYSGTGMNTEAFF. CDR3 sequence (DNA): TGTGCCAGCAGTTACTCCGGGACAGGGATGAACACTGAAGCTTTCTTT.

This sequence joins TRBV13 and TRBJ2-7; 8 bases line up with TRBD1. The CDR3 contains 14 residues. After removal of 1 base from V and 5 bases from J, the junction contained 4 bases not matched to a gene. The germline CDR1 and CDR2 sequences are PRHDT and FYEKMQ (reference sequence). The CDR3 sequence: CASSLVATGDEQYF. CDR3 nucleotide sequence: TGTGCCAGCAGCTTAGTCGCGACAGGGGACGAGCAGTACTTC.